This TCR beta chain was identified in a study of OX40 agonist ivuxolimab in advanced cancers. Looking at the study overall: An anti-OX40 (CD134) antibody with agonistic activity, ivuxolimab, was administered to patients. At doses from 0.01 to 10 mg/kg, patients were given intravenous ivuxolimab every 2 weeks. Broader study findings: Certain nonresponding patients likewise had low normalized T-cell clonal expansion.

As concerns this clone: Its target is unknown.

Assay used: immunoSEQ multiplex PCR; TCRdb lists only in-frame clones, some missing. The sample consists of approximately 92,000 clones, approximately 94% of them appearing once. Germline V lookup: CDR1 KGHSH, CDR2 LQKENI. V lost 6 bases to trimming and J lost 9 bases; unmatched junction nucleotides: 11. The CDR3 covers 14 residues. Prior autoimmune disease or systemic immunosuppression barred patients. The specimen was CD4+ or CD8+ T cells sorted from blood, collected in a trial of the OX40 agonist ivuxolimab. This TCR came from an adult with an advanced solid tumor such as melanoma, head and neck, liver or kidney cancer. The chain has TRBV18 and TRBJ2-1, with 7 bases aligning to TRBD1. As DNA, the CDR3 is TGTGCCAGCTCGCCTCAAGACAGGGCTGCTGAGCAGTTCTTC. Encoded protein: CASSPQDRAAEQFF.